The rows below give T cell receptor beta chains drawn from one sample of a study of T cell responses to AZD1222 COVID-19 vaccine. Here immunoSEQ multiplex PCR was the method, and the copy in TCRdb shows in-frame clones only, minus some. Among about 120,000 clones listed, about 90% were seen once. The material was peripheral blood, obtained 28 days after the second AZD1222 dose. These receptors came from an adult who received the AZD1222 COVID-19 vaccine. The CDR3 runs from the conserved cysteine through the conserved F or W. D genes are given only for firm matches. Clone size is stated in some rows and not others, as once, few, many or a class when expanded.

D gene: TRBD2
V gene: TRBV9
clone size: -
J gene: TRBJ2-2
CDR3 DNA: TGTGCCAGCAACCCCCGGGGGGGAGGGGTCGGGGAGCTGTTTTTT
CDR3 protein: CASNPRGGGVGELFF

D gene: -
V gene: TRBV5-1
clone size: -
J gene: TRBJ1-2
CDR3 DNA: TGCGCCCCCCTGGGGGGGAGTGGCTACACCTTC
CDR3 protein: CAPLGGSGYTF

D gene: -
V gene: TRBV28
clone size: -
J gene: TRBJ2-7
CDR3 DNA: TGTGCCAGCAGTTTGGCGGGCTACGAGCAGTACTTC
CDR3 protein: CASSLAGYEQYF

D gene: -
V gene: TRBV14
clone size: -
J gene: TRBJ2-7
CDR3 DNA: TGTGCCAGCAGCCCGGACCCCTTCTACGAGCAGTACTTC
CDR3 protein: CASSPDPFYEQYF

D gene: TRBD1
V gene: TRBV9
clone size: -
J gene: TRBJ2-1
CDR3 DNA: TGTGCCAGCAGCGTAGCGGCTATACAGGGGGTCAATGAGCAGTTCTTC
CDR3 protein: CASSVAAIQGVNEQFF

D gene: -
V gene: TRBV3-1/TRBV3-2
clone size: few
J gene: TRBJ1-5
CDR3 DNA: TGTGCCAGCAGCCACGGCGGGGGCGGGGGTGGCAATCAGCCCCAGCATTTT
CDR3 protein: CASSHGGGGGGNQPQHF

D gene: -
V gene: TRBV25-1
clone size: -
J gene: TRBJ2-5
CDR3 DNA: TGTGCCAGCAGTGAATTGAACCCCCAAGAGACCCAGTACTTC
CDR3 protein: CASSELNPQETQYF

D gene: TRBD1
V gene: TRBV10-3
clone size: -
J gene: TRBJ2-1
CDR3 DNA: TGTGCCATTCGACAGGGAGATGAGCAGTTCTTC
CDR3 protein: CAIRQGDEQFF

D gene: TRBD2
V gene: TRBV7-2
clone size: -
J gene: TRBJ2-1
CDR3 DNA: TGTGCCAGCAGCCCCCTAGTGGCGGGAGGGGGATTGAATGAGCAGTTCTTC
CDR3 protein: CASSPLVAGGGLNEQFF

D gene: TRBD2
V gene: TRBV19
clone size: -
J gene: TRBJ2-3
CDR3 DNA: TGTGCCAGTAGTACCTTCGGACTAGCAGATACGCAGTATTTT
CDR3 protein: CASSTFGLADTQYF

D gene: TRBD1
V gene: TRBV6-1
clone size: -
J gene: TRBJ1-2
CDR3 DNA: TGTGCCAGCAGTGAGATCCGGACAGGGAACTATGGCTACACCTTC
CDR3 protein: CASSEIRTGNYGYTF

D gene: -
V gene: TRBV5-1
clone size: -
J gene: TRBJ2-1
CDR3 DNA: TGCGCCAGCAGCTTCCCAGCAATCGGTGAGCAGTTCTTC
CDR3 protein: CASSFPAIGEQFF

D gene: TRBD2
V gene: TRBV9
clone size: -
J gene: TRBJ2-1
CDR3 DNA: TGTGCCAGCACCCAGAGGGCTAGCGGGAGGGCCTACAATGAGCAGTTCTTC
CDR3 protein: CASTQRASGRAYNEQFF

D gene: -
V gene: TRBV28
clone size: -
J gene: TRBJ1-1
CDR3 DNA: TGTGCCAGCAGTCTCCTAGATGGGATAATGAACACTGAAGCTTTCTTT
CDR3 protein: CASSLLDGIMNTEAFF

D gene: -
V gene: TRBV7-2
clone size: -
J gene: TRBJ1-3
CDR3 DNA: TGTGCCAGCAGCCCTGTGGCGGTTGGGTTTGCGGGAAACACCATATATTTT
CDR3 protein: CASSPVAVGFAGNTIYF

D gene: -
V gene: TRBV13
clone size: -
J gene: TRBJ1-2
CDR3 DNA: TGTGCCAGCAGCTTAGAAGGTCGGAACTATGGCTACACCTTC
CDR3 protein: CASSLEGRNYGYTF

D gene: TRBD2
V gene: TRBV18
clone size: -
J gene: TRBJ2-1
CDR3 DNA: TGTGCCAGCTCACCTCTAGCGGGAGCGAATGAGCAGTTCTTC
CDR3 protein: CASSPLAGANEQFF

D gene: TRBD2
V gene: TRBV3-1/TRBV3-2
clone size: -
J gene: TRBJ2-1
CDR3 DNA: TGTGCCAGCAGCCAAGACCTAGCGGGAGCAAACAATGAGCAGTTCTTC
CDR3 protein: CASSQDLAGANNEQFF

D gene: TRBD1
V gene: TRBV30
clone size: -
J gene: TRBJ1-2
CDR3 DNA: TGTGCCTGGAGTCCCGGGACAGGGTGTACCTTC
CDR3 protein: CAWSPGTGCTF